This T cell receptor beta chain comes out of a study of memory CD4+ T cells and cytomegalovirus serostatus. General observations from the study: CD4+ memory repertoires contained 67 of 164 reported CMV TCRbeta sequences.

Details on this clone: Its antigen is not known.

Generated by immunoSEQ multiplex PCR, the TCRdb table keeps only in-frame clones and is missing some. The sample shows 50,000 to 60,000 clones, under 90% of them seen only once. Trimming pared 4 bases from V and 3 bases from J, leaving 10 bases between. CDR3 length: 13 amino acids. CDR1 MNHNS and CDR2 SASEGT come from the germline V gene. The sort gate was single viable CD3+CD4+CD8-CD45RO+ cells for memory CD4+ T cells. Serum IgG to CMV pp150, pp28, p38 and p52 defined serostatus. This TCR came from an adult in good health and CMV-seronegative. The sequencing sample was made of memory CD4+ T cells from blood. The chain carries TRBV6-1 and TRBJ2-7, with no clear D. CDR3 protein: CASSVSPFYEQYF. CDR3 nucleotides: TGTGCCAGCAGTGTGAGCCCCTTCTACGAGCAGTACTTC.